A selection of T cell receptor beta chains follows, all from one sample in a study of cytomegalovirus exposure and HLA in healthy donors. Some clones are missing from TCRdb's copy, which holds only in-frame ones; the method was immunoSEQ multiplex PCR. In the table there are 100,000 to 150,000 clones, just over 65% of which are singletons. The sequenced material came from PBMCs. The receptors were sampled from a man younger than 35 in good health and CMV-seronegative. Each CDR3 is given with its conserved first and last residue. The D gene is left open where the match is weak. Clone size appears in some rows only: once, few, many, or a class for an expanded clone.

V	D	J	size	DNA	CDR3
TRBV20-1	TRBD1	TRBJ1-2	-	TGCAGTGCCCGGACAGGGTGTGGCTACACCTTC	CSARTGCGYTF
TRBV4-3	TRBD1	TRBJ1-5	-	TGCGCCAGCAGCCCCCGGACAGGCGATCAGCTCCAGCATTTT	CASSPRTGDQLQHF
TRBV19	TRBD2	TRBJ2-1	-	TGTGCCAGTAAAACCCGGGACTACTCCTACAATGAGCAGTTCTTC	CASKTRDYSYNEQFF
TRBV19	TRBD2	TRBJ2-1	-	TGTGCCAGTAGTATAGATCGGGGGGATGAGCAGTTCTTC	CASSIDRGDEQFF
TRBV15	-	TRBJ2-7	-	TGTGCCACCAGCAGGGCGGCCAGGGGAATTGACGAGCAGTACTTC	CATSRAARGIDEQYF
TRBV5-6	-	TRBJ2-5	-	TGTGCCAGCAGCTTGCCGCGGCAAGAGACCCAGTACTTC	CASSLPRQETQYF
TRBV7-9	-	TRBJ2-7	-	TGTGCCAGCGGAGACTACGAGCAGTACTTC	CASGDYEQYF
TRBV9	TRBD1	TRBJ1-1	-	TGTGCCAGCAGCACCCGGGACAGTTACACTGAAGCTTTCTTT	CASSTRDSYTEAFF
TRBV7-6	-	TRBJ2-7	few	TGTGCCAGCAGCTTAGTCGGGCAGGGAGGATACGAGCAGTACTTC	CASSLVGQGGYEQYF
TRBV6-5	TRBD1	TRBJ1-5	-	TGTGCCAGCAGGGGCACAGGGGGTGGTAATCAGCCCCAGCATTTT	CASRGTGGGNQPQHF
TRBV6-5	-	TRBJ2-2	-	TGTGCCAGCAGTCCCACGGGCGGGTTGGGCGGGGAGCTGTTTTTT	CASSPTGGLGGELFF